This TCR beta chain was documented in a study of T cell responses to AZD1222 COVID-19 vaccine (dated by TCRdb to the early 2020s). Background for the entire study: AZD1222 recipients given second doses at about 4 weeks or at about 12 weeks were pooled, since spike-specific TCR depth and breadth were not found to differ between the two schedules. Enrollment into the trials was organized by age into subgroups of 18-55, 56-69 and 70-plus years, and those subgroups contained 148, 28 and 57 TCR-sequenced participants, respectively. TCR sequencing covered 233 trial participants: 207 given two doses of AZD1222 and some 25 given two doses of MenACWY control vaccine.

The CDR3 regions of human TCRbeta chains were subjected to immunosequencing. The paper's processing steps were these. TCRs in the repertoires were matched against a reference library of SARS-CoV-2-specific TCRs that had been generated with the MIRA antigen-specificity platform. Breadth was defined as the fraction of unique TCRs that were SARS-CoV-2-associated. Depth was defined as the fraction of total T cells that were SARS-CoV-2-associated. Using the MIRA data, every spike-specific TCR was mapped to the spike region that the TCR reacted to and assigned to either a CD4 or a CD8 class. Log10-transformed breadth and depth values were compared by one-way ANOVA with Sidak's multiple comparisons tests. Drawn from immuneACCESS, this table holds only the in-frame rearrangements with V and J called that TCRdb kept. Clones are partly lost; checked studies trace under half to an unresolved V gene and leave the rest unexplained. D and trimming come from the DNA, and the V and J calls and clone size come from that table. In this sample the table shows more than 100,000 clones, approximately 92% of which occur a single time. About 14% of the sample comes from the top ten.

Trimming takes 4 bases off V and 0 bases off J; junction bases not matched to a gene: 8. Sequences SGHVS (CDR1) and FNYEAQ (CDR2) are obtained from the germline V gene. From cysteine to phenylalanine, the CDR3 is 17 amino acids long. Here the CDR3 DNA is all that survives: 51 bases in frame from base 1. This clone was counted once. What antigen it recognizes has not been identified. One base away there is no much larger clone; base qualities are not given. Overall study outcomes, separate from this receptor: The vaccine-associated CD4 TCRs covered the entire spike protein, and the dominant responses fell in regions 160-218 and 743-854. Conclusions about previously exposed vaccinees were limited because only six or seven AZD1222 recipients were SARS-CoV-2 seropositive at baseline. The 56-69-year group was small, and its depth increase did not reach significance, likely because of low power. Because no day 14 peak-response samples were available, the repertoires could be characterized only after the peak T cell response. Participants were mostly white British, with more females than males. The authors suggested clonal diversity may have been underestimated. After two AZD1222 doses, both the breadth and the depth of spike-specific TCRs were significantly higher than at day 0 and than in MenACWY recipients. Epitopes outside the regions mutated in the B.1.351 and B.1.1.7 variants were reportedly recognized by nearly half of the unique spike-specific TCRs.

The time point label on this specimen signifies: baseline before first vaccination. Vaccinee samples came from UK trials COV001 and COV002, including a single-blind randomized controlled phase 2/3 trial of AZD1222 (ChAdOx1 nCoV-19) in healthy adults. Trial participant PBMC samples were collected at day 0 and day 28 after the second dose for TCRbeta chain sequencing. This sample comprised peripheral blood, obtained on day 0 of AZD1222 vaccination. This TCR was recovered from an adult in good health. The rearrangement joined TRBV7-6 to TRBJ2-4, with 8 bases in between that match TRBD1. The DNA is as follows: TGTGCCAGCAGCTCCGGGACAGGCCAACTAGCCAAAAACATTCAGTACTTC. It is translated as CASSSGTGQLAKNIQYF.